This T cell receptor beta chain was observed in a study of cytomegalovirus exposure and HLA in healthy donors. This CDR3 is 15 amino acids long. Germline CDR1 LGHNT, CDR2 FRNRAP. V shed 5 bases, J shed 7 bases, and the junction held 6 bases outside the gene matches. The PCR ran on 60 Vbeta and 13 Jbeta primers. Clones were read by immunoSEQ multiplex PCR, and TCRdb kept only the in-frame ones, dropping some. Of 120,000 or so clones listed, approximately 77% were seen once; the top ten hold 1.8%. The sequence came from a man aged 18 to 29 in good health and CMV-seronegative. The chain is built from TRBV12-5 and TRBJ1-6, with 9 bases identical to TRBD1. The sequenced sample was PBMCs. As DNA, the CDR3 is TGTGCTAGTGGTGCCGGGGACAGGGAGAATTCACCCCTCCACTTT. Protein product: CASGAGDRENSPLHF.